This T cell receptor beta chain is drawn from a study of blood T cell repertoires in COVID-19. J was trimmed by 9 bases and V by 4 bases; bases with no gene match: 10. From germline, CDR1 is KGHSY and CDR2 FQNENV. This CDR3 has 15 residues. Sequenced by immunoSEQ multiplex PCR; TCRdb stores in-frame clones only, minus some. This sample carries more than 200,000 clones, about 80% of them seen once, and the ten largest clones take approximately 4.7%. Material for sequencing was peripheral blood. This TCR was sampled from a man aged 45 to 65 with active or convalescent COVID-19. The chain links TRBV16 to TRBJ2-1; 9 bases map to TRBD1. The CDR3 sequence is CASSRSRTGGTEQFF. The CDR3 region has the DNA TGTGCCAGCAGCCGCTCGAGAACAGGGGGCACTGAGCAGTTCTTC.